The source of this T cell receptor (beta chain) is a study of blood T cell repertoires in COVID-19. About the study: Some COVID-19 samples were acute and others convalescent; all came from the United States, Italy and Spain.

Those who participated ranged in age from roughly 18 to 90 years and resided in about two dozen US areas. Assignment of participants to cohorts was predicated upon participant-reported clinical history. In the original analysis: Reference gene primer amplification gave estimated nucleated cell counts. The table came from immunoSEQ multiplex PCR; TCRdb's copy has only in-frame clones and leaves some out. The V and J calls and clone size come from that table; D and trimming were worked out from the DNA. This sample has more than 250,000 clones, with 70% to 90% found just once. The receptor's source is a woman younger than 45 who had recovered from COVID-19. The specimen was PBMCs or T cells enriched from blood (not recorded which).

This chain's CDR3 is CASRGELLNYGYTF. The DNA for the CDR3 is TGTGCCAGCCGGGGGGAGCTCTTGAACTATGGCTACACCTTC. The chain combines TRBV19 with TRBJ1-2, with D possibly matching TRBD1 (5 bases). V was pared by 9 bases and J by 2 bases, with 16 bases between. CDR3 length: 14 residues. Germline V lookup: CDR1 LNHDA, CDR2 SQIVND (reference sequence).